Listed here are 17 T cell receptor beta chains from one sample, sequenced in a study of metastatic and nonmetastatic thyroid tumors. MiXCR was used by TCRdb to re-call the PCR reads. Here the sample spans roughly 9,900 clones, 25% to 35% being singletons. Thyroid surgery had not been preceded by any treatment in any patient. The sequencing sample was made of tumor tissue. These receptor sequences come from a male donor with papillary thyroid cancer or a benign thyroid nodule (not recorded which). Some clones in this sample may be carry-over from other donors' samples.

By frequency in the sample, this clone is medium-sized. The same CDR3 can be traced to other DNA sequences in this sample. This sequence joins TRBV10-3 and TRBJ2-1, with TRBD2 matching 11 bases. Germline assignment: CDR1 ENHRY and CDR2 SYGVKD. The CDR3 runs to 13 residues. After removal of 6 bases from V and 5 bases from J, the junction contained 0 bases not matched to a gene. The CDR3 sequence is CAIRGLADNEQFF. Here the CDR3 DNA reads TGTGCCATCAGGGGACTAGCGGACAATGAGCAGTTCTTC.

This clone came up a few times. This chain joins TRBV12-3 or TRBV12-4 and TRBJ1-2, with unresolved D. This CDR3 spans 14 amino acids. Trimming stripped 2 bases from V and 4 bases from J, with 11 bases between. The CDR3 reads CASSLRRESYGYTF. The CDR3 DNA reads TGTGCCAGCAGTTTAAGGAGGGAATCCTATGGCTACACCTTC.

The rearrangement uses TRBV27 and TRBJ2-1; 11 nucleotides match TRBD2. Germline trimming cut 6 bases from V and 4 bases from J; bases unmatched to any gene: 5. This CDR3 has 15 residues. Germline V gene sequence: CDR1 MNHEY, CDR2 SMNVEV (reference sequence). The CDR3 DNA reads TGTGCCAGCAGCCCCGGGACTAGCGGTTACAATGAGCAGTTCTTC. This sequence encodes CASSPGTSGYNEQFF.

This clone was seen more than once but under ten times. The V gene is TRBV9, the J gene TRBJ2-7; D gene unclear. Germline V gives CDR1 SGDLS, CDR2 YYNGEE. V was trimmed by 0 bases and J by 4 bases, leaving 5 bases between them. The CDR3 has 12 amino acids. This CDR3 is CASSVGGYEQYF. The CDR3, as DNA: TGTGCCAGCAGCGTAGGAGGATACGAGCAGTACTTC.

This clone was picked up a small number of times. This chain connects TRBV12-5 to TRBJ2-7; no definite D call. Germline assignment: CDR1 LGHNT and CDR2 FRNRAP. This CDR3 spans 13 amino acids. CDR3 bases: TGTCCCGCCGGACGGAACAAGAACTACGAGCAGTACTTC. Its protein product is CPAGRNKNYEQYF.

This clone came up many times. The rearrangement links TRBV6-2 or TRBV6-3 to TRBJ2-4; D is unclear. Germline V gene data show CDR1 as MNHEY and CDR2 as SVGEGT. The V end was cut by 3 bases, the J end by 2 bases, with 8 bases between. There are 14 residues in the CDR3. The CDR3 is CASSYMGSKNIQYF. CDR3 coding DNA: TGTGCCAGCAGTTATATGGGTTCCAAAAACATTCAGTACTTC.

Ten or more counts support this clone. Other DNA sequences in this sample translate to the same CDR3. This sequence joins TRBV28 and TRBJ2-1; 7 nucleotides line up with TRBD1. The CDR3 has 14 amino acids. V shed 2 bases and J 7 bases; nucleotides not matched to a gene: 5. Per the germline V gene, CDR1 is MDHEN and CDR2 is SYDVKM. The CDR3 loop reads CASSLPTGVNEQFF. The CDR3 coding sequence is TGTGCCAGCAGTTTACCTACAGGGGTGAATGAGCAGTTCTTC. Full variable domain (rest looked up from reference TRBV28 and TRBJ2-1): DVKVTQSSRYLVKRTGEKVFLECVQDMDHENMFWYRQDPGLGLRLIYFSYDVKMKEKGDIPEGYSVSREKKERFSLILESASTNQTSMYLCASSLPTGVNEQFFGPGTRLTVL.

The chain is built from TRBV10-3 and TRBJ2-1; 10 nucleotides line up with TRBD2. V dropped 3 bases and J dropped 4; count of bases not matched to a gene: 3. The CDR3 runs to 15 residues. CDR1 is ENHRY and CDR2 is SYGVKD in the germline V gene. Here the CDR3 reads CAISDISGGYNEQFF. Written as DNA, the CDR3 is TGTGCCATCAGTGATATTAGCGGGGGGTACAATGAGCAGTTCTTC.

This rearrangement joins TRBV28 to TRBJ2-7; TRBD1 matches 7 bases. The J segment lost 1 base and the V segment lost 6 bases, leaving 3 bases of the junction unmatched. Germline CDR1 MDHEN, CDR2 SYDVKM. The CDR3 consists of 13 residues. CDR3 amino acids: CASRGTASYEQYF. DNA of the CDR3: TGTGCCAGCAGGGGGACAGCTTCCTACGAGCAGTACTTC.

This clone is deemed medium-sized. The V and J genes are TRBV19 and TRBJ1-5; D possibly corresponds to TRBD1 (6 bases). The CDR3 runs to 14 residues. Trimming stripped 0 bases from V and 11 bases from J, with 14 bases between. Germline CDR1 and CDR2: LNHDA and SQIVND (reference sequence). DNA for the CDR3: TGTGCCAGTAGTATAGATACTTTAGGGGGAGCCCAGCATTTT. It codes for CASSIDTLGGAQHF.

The CDR3 bases are TGTGCCAGCAGCCTGAAAACGACAGGGGTCGGAAACACCATATATTTT. It specifies CASSLKTTGVGNTIYF. This sequence joins TRBV27 and TRBJ1-3, with 8 bases that match TRBD1. V dropped 6 bases and J dropped 4; count of bases not matched to a gene: 11. The length of the CDR3 is 16 residues. Germline-derived CDR1 and CDR2 are MNHEY and SMNVEV (reference sequence).

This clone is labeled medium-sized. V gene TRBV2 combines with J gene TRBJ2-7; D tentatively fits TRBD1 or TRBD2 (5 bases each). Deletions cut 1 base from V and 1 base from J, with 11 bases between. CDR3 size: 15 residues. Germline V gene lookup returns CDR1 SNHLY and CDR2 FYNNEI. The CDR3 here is CASSEGGRDSYEQYF. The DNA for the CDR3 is TGTGCCAGCAGTGAAGGGGGACGGGATTCCTACGAGCAGTACTTC.

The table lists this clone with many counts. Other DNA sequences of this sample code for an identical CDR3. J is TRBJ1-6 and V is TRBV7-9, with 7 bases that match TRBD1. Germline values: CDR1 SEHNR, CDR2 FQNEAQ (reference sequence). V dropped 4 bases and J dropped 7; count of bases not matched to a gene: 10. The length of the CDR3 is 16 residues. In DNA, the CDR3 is TGTGCCAGCAGCTATTACGGGCAGGGGGGCAATTCACCCCTCCACTTT. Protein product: CASSYYGQGGNSPLHF.

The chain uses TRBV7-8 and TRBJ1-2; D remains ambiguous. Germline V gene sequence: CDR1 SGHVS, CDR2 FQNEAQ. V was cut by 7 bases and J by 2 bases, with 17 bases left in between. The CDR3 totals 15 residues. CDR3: CASTLPGFGNYGYTF. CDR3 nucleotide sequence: TGTGCCAGCACCCTACCGGGGTTTGGAAACTATGGCTACACCTTC.

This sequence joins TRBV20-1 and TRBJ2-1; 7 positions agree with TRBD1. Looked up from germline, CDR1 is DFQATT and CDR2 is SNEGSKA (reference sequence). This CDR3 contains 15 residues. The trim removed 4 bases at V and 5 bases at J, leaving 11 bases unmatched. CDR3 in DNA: TGCAGTGCTAAAAGACAGGGTCGGTTGGACAATGAGCAGTTCTTC. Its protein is CSAKRQGRLDNEQFF.

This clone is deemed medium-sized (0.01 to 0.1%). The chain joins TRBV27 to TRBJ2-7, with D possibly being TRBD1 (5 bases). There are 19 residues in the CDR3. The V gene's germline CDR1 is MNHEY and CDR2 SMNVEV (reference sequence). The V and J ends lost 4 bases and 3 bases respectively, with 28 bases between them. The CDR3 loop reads CASSSYNNHDSVWVYEQYV. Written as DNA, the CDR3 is TGTGCCAGCAGTTCCTATAACAACCATGACAGCGTATGGGTCTACGAGCAGTACGTC.

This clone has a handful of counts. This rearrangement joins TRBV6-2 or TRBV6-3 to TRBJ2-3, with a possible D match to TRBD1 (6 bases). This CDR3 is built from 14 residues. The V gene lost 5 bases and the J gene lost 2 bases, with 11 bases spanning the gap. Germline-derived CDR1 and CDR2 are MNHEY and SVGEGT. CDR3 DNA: TGTGCCAGCAGTAGAGGGGGAGACACAGATACGCAGTATTTT. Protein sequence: CASSRGGDTDTQYF.